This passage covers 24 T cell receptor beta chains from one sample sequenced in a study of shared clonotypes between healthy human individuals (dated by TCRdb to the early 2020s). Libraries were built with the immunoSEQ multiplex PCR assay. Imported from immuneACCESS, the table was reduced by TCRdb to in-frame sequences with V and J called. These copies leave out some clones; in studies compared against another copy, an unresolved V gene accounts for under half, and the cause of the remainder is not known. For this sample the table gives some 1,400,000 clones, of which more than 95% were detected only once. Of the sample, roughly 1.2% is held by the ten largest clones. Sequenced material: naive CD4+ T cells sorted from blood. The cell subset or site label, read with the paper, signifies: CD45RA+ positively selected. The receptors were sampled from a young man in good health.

The CDR3 protein is CSVEGLASYEQYF. CDR3 coding DNA: TGCAGCGTGGAGGGACTAGCCTCCTACGAGCAGTACTTC. V gene TRBV29-1 combines with J gene TRBJ2-7, with 9 positions matching TRBD2. V lost 6 bases and J lost 0; bases outside the gene matches: 3. Germline V CDR1 and CDR2: SQVTM, ANQGSEA. The CDR3 loop spans 13 amino acids.

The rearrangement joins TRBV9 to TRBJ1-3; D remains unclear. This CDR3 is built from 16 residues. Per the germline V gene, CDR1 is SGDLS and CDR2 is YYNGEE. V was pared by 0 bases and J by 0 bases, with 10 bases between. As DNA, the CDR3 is TGTGCCAGCAGCGTAGATGGCCGCCGCTCTGGAAACACCATATATTTT. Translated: CASSVDGRRSGNTIYF.

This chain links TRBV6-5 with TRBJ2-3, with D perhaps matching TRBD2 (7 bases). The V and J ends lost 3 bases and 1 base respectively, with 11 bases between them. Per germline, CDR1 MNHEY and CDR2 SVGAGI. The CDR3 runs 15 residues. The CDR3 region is CASSYGGAGTDTQYF. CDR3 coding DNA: TGTGCCAGCAGTTATGGGGGGGCAGGCACAGATACGCAGTATTTT.

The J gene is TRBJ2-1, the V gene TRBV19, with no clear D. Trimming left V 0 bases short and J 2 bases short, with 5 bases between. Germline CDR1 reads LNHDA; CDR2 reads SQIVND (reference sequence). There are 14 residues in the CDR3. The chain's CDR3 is CASSIDGTYNEQFF. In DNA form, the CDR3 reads TGTGCCAGTAGTATAGACGGAACCTACAATGAGCAGTTCTTC.

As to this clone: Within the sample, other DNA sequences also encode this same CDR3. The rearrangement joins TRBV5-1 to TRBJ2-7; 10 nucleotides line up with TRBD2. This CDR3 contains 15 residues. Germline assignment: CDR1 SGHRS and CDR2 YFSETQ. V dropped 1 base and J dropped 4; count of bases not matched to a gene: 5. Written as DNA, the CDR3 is TGCGCCAGCAGCTTGTCCCCTAGCGGGAGTTACGAGCAGTACTTC. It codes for CASSLSPSGSYEQYF. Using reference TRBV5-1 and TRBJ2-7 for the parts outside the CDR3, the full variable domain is KAGVTQTPRYLIKTRGQQVTLSCSPISGHRSVSWYQQTPGQGLQFLFEYFSETQRNKGNFPGRFSGRQFSNSRSEMNVSTLELGDSALYLCASSLSPSGSYEQYFGPGTRLTVT.

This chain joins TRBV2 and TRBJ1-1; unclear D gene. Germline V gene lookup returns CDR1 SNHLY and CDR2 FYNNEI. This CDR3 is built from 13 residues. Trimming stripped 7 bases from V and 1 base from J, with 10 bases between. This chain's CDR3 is CASIRKGNTEAFF. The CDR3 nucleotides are TGTGCCAGCATCAGAAAGGGGAACACTGAAGCTTTCTTT.

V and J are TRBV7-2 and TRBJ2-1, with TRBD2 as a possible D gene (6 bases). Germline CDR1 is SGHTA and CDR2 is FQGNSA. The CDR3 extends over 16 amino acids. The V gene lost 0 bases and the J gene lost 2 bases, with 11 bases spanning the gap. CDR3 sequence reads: CASSLAPAGAYNEQFF. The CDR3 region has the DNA TGTGCCAGCAGCTTAGCTCCAGCGGGCGCCTACAATGAGCAGTTCTTC.

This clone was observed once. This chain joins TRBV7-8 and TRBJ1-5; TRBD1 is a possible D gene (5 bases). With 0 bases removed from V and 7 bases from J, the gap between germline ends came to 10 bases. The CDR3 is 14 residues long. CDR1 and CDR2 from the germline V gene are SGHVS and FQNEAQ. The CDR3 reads CASSLAIGEQPQHF. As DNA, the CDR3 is TGTGCCAGCAGCTTAGCTATAGGGGAACAGCCCCAGCATTTT.

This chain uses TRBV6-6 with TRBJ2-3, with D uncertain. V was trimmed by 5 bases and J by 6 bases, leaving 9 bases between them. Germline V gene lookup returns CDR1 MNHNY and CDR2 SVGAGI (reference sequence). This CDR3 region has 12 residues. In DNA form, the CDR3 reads TGTGCCAGCAGTCCAAGATGGGATACGCAGTATTTT. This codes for CASSPRWDTQYF.

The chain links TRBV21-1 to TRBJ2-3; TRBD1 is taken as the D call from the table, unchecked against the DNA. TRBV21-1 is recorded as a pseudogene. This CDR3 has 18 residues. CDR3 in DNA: TGTGCCAGCAGCAAATCCCTCCGGGACAGGGTCAGTAGTTATACGCAGTATTTT. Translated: CASSKSLRDRVSSYTQYF.

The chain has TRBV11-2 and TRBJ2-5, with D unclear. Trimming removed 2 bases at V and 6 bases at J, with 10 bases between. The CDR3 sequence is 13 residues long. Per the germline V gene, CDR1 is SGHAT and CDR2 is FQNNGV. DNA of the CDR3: TGTGCCAGCAGCTTATTCGGCCTACAGACCCAGTACTTC. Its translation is CASSLFGLQTQYF.

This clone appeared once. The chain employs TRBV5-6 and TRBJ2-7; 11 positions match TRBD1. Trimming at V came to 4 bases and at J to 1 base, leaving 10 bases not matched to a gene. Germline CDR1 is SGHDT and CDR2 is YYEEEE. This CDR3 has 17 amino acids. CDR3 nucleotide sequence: TGTGCCAGCAGCAAGGACAGGGGGCTAGCCTTTTCCTACGAGCAGTACTTC. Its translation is CASSKDRGLAFSYEQYF.

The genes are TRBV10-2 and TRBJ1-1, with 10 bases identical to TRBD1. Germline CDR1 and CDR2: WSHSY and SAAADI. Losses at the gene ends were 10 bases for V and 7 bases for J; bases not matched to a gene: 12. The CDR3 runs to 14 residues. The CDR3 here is CATSKTGTGDEAFF. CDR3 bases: TGCGCCACGTCGAAAACCGGGACAGGGGATGAAGCTTTCTTT.

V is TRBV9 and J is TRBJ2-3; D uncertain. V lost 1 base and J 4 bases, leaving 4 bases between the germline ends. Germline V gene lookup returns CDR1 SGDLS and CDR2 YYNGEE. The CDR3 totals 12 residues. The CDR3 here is CASSVNADTQYF. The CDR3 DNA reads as TGTGCCAGCAGCGTAAACGCAGATACGCAGTATTTT.

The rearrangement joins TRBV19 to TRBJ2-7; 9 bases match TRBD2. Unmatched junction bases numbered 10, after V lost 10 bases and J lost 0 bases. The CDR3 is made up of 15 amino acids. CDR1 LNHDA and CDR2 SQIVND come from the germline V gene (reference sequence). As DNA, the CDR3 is TGTGCCACCTCGATGTTTAGCGGGAGCTCCTACGAGCAGTACTTC. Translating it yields CATSMFSGSSYEQYF.

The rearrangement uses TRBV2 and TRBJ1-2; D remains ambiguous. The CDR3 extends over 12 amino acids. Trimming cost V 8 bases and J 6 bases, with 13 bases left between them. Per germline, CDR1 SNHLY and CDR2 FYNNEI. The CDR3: CASLTSGDGYTF. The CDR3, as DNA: TGTGCCAGCCTCACCAGCGGTGATGGCTACACCTTC.

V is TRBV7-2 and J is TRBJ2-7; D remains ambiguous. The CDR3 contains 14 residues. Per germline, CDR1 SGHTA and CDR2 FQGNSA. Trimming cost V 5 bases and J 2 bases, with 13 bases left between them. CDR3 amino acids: CASSRSDGTYEQYF. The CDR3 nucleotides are TGTGCCAGCAGCCGCTCGGACGGTACCTACGAGCAGTACTTC.

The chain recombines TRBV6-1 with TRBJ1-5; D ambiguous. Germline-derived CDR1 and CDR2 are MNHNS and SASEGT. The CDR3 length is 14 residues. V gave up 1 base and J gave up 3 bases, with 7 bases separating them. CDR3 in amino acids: CASSEGFYNQPQHF. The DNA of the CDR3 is TGTGCCAGCAGTGAAGGGTTCTACAATCAGCCCCAGCATTTT.

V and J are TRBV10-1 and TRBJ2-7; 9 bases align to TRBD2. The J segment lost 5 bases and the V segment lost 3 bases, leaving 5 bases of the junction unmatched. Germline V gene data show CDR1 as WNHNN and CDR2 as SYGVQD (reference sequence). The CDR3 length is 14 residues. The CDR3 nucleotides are TGCGCCAGCAGTGATAGCGGGAGTAGGAACGAGCAGTACTTC. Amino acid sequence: CASSDSGSRNEQYF.

The chain's CDR3 is CASSVEASGSWADTQYF. The CDR3 bases are TGTGCCAGCAGCGTAGAGGCTAGCGGGAGTTGGGCAGATACGCAGTATTTT. The V call is TRBV9, the J call TRBJ2-3; 10 nucleotides match TRBD2. The V segment lost 0 bases and the J segment 4 bases; nucleotides outside the gene matches: 8. Germline-derived CDR1 and CDR2 are SGDLS and YYNGEE. The CDR3 is made up of 17 amino acids.

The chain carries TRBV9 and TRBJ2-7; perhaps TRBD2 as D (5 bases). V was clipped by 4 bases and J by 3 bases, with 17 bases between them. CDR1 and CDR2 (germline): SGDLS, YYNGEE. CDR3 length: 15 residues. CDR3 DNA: TGTGCCAGCAGCCCCTTGGGGAGAGGAGGCTACGAGCAGTACTTC. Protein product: CASSPLGRGGYEQYF.

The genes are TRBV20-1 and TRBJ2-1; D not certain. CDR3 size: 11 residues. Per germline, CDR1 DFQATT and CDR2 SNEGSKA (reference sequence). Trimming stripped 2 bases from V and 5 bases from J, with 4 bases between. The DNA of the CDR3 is TGCAGTGCTAGAAGGGACAATGAGCAGTTCTTC. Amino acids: CSARRDNEQFF.

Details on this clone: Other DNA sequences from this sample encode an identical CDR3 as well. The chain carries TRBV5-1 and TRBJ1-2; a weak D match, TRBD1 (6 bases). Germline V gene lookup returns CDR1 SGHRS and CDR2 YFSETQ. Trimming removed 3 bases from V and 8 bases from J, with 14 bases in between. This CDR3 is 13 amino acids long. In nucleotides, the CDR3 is TGCGCCAGCAGCTCGGGGGGGCAGAGCGGCTACACCTTC. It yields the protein CASSSGGQSGYTF.

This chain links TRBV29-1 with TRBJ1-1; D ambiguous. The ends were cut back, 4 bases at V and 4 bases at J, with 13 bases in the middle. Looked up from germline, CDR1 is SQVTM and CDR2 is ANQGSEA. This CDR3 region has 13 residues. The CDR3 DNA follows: TGCAGCGTTGCCGGGAGGGTTGGCACTGAAGCTTTCTTT. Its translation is CSVAGRVGTEAFF.